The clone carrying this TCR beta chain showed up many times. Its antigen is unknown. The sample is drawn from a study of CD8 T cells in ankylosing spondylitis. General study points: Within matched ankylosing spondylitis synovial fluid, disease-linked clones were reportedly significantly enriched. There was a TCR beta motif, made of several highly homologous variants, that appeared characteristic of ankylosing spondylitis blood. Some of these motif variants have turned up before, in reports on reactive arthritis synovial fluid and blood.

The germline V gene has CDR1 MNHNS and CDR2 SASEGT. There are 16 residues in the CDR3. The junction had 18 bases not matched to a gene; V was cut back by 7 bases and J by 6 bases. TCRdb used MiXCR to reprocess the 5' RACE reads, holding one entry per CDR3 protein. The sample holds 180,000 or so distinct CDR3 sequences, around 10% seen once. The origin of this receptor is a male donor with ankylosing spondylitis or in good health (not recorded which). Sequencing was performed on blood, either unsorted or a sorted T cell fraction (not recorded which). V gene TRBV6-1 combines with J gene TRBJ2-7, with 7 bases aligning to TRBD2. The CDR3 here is CASTRLGRELTAEQYF. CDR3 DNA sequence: TGTGCCAGCACCCGCCTAGGGCGGGAGTTAACCGCCGAGCAGTACTTC.